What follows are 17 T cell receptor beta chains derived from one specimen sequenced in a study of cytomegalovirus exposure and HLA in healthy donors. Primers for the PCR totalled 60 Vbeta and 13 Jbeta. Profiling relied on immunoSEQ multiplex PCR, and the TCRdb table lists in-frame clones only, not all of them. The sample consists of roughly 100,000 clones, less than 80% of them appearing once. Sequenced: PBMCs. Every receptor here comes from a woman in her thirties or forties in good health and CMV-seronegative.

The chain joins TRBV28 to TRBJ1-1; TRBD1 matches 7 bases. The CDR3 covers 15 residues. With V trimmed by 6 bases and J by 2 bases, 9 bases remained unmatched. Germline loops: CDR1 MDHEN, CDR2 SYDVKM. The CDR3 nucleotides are TGTGCCAGCAGGCTAGGGGGCAGGGTCAACACTGAAGCTTTCTTT. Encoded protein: CASRLGGRVNTEAFF. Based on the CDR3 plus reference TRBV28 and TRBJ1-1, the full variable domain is DVKVTQSSRYLVKRTGEKVFLECVQDMDHENMFWYRQDPGLGLRLIYFSYDVKMKEKGDIPEGYSVSREKKERFSLILESASTNQTSMYLCASRLGGRVNTEAFFGQGTRLTVV.

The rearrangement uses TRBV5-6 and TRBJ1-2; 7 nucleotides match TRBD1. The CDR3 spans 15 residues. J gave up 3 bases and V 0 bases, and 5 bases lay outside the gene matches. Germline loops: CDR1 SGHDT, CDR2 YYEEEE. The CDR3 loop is CASSLVGTADYGYTF. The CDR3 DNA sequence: TGTGCCAGCAGCTTGGTCGGGACAGCTGACTATGGCTACACCTTC.

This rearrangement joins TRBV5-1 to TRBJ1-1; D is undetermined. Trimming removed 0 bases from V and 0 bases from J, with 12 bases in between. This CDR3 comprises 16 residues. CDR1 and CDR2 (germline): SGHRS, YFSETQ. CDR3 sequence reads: CASSLDGLTLNTEAFF. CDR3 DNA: TGCGCCAGCAGCTTGGATGGGCTTACCTTGAACACTGAAGCTTTCTTT.

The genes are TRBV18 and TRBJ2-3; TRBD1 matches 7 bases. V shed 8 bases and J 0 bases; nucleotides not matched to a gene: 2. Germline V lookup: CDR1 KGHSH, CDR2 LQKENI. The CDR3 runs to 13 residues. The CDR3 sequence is CASLDRSTDTQYF. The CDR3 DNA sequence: TGTGCCAGCCTGGACAGGAGCACAGATACGCAGTATTTT.

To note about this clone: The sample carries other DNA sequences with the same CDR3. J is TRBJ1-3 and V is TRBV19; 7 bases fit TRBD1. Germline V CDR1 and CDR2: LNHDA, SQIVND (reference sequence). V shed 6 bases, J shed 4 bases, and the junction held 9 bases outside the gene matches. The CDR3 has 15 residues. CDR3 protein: CASSTPTGSGNTIYF. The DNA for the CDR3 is TGTGCCAGTAGCACCCCGACAGGGTCCGGAAACACCATATATTTT.

The CDR3 nucleotides read TGTGCCAGCAGCCTCGCAGGGGGGTATAGCAATCAGCCCCAGCATTTT. Amino acid sequence: CASSLAGGYSNQPQHF. The chain carries TRBV28 and TRBJ1-5; TRBD1 aligns across 7 bases. V shed 6 bases, J shed 0 bases, and the junction held 8 bases outside the gene matches. CDR1 MDHEN and CDR2 SYDVKM come from the germline V gene. The CDR3 sequence is 16 residues long.

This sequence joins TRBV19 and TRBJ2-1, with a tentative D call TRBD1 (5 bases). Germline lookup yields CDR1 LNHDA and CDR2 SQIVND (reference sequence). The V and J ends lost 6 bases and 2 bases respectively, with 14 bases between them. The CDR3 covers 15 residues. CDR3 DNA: TGTGCCAGTAGGCCGGACAATTACCCCTACAATGAGCAGTTCTTC. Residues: CASRPDNYPYNEQFF.

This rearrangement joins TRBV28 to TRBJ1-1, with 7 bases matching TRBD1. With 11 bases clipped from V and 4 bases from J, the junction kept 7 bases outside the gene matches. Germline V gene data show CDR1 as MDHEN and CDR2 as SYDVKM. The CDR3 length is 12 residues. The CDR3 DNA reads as TGTGCCTTACAGGGGTTGGGCACTGAAGCTTTCTTT. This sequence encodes CALQGLGTEAFF.

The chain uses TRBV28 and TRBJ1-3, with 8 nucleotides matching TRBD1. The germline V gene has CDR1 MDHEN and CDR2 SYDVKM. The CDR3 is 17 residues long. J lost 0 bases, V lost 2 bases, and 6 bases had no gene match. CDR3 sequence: CASSLGPGGISGNTIYF. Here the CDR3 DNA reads TGTGCCAGCAGTTTAGGCCCAGGGGGCATCTCTGGAAACACCATATATTTT.

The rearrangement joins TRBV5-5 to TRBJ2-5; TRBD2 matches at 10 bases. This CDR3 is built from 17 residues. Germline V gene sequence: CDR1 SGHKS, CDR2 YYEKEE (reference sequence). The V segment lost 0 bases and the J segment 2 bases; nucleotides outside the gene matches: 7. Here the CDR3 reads CASSLGLAGVIQETQYF. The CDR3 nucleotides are TGTGCCAGCAGCTTGGGCCTAGCGGGGGTGATTCAAGAGACCCAGTACTTC.

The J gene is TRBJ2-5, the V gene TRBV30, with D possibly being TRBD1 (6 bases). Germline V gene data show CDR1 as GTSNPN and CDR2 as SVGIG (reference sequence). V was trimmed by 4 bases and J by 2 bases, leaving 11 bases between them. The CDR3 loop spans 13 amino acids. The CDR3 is CAWNRVSQETQYF. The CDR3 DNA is TGTGCCTGGAACAGGGTTTCTCAAGAGACCCAGTACTTC.

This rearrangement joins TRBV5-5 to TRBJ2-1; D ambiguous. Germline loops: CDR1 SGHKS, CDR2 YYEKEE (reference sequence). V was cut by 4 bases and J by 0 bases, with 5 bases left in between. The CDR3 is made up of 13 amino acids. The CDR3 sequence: CASSPGSYNEQFF. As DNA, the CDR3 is TGTGCCAGCAGCCCCGGCTCCTACAATGAGCAGTTCTTC.

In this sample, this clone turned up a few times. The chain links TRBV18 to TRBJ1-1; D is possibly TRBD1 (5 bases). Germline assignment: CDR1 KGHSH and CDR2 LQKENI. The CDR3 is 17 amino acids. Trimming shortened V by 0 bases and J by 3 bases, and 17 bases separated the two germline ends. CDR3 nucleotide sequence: TGTGCCAGCTCACCACCTGGGGGGGACGGTGCAGACACTGAAGCTTTCTTT. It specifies CASSPPGGDGADTEAFF.

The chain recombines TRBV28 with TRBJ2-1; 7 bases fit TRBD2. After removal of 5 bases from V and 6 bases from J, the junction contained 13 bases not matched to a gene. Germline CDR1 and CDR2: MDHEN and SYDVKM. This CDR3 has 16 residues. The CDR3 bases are TGTGCCAGCAGTCCACTCGGGCGGGAGTGGGGCAATGAGCAGTTCTTC. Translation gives CASSPLGREWGNEQFF.

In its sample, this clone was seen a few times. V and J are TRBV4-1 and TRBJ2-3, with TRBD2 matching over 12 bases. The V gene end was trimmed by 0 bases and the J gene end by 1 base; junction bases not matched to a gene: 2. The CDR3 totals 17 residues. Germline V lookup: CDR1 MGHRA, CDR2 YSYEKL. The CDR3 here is CASSQDPSGRGTDTQYF. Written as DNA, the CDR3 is TGCGCCAGCAGCCAAGACCCTAGCGGGAGGGGCACAGATACGCAGTATTTT.

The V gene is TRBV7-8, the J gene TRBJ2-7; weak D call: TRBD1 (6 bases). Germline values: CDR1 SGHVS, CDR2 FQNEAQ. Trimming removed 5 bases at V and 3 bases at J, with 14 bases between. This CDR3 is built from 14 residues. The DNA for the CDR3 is TGTGCCAGCAGCCCCCGGGACACTTTCTACGAGCAGTACTTC. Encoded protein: CASSPRDTFYEQYF.

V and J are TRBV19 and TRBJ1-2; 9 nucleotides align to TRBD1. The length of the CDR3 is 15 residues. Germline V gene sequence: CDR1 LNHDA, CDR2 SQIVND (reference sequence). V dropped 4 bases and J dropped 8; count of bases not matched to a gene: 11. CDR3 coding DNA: TGTGCCAGTAGTACCTTCTCCGGGACAGGGAAGGGCTACACCTTC. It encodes CASSTFSGTGKGYTF.